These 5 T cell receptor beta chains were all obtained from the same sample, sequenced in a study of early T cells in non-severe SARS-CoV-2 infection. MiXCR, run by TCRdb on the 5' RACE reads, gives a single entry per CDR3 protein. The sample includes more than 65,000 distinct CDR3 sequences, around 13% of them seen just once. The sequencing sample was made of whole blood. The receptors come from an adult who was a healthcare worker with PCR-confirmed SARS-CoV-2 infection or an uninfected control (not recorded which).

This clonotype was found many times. This CDR3 reads CASSRTGTNTDTQYF. The CDR3 coding sequence is TGTGCCAGCAGCCGTACCGGGACTAACACAGATACGCAGTATTTT. This chain uses TRBV7-6 with TRBJ2-3; 7 bases fit TRBD2. The CDR3 extends over 15 amino acids. Germline V gives CDR1 SGHVS, CDR2 FNYEAQ. J gave up 2 bases and V 5 bases, and 7 bases lay outside the gene matches.

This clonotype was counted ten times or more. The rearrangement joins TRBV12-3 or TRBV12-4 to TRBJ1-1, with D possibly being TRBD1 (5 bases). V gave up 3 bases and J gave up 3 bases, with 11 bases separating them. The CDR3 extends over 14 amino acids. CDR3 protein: CASSFQGPDTEAFF. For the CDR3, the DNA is TGTGCCAGCAGTTTTCAGGGCCCGGACACTGAAGCTTTCTTT.

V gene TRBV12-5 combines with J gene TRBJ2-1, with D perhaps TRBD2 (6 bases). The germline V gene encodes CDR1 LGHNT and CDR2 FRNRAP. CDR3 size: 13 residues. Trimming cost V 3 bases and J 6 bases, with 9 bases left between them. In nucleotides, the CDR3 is TGTGCTAGTGGTTTCCAAGCGGGCAATGAGCAGTTCTTC. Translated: CASGFQAGNEQFF.

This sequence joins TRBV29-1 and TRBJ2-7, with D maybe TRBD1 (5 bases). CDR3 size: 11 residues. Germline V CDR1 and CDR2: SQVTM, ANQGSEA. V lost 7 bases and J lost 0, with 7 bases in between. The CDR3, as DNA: TGCAGCGCAGGGTTCTCCTACGAGCAGTACTTC. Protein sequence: CSAGFSYEQYF.

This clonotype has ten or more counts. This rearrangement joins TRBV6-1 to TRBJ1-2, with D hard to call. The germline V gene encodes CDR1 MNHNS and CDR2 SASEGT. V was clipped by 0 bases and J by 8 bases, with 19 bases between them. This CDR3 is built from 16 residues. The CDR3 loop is CASSEAPRARLEGYTF. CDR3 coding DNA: TGTGCCAGCAGTGAAGCGCCACGAGCGAGGTTGGAGGGCTACACCTTC.